This TCR beta chain appears in the sequencing data of a study of molecular identifiers for immune sequencing clone quantification. Study-wide results and limits: In naive cells, clones above 20 RNA copies held under 1% of molecules, whereas in effector cells they held over 97%.

The CDR3 length is 13 residues. Germline V gene data show CDR1 as LGHNT and CDR2 as FRNRAP. For this clonotype: Its target is not known. The junction and the germline gene differ at one end; a read error may be behind it.

TCRdb re-called the PCR reads through MiXCR, storing one row per CDR3 protein. The sample lists some 97,000 distinct CDR3 sequences, around 24% occurring once. This chain uses TRBV12-5 with TRBJ1-4; D remains ambiguous. The sequence was obtained from a human donor in good health. Some libraries in this study had Jurkat cell RNA spiked in. The sample was naive CD8+ T cells from blood, with Jurkat cell RNA spiked in. The sample's subset: FACS-sorted CD8+CD4-CCR7+CD45RA+ naive T cells. The CDR3 nucleotides read TGTGCTAGTGGTTTGCCGGGAAATGAAAAACTGCTTTTT. It codes for CASGLPGNEKLLF.